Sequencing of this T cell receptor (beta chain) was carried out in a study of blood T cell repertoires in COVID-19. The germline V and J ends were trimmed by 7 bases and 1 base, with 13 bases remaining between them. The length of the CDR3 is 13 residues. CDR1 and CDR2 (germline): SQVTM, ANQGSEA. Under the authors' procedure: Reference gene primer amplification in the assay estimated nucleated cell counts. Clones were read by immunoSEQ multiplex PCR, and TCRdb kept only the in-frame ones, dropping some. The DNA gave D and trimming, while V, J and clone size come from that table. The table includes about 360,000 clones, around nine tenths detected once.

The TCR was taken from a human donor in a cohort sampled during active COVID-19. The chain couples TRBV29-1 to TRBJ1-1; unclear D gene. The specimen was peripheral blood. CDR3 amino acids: CSAETVPNTEAFF. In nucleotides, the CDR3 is TGCAGCGCCGAAACAGTGCCGAACACTGAAGCTTTCTTT.